One and the same sample provided the 9 T cell receptor beta chains below, sequenced in a study of blood T cell repertoires in COVID-19. TCRdb's table, derived via immunoSEQ multiplex PCR, lists solely in-frame clones and lacks some. The sample lists 95,000 to 150,000 clones, around 77% occurring once. Sequenced material: peripheral blood. The source of these receptors is a man aged 60 to 69 with active or convalescent COVID-19.

V gene TRBV21-1 combines with J gene TRBJ1-1; the table's D call TRBD1 went unverified against the DNA. TRBV21-1 is a documented pseudogene. This CDR3 spans 12 amino acids. The CDR3 nucleotides are TGTGCCAGCATTCAAGGGGGCACTGAAGCTTTCTTT. Protein sequence: CASIQGGTEAFF.

The gene calls are TRBV5-1 and TRBJ1-5; D uncertain. Germline V lookup: CDR1 SGHRS, CDR2 YFSETQ. Trimming pared 4 bases from V and 0 bases from J, leaving 11 bases between. The length of the CDR3 is 15 residues. The CDR3 DNA reads as TGCGCCAGCAGCAAGGACGGGAATAGCAATCAGCCCCAGCATTTT. Its translation: CASSKDGNSNQPQHF.

The chain couples TRBV12-5 to TRBJ2-5; maybe TRBD1 (5 bases). There are 14 residues in the CDR3. Trimming pared 1 base from V and 4 bases from J, leaving 10 bases between. CDR1 is LGHNT, CDR2 FRNRAP, per germline. The CDR3 DNA sequence: TGTGCTAGTGGTTTGGGTTGGGGCCCAGAGACCCAGTACTTC. Protein product: CASGLGWGPETQYF.

V and J are TRBV27 and TRBJ1-4, with 9 bases matching TRBD1. Trimming at V came to 8 bases and at J to 7 bases, leaving 11 bases not matched to a gene. Germline assignment: CDR1 MNHEY and CDR2 SMNVEV (reference sequence). CDR3 length: 15 residues. CDR3 amino acids: CASRKGTGLGEKLFF. The CDR3, as DNA: TGTGCCAGCCGGAAAGGGACAGGGTTAGGTGAAAAACTGTTTTTT.

The gene calls are TRBV5-5 and TRBJ2-3; a possible D gene is TRBD1 (5 bases). V dropped 1 base and J dropped 0 bases, with 9 bases sitting between them. This CDR3 spans 15 amino acids. The germline CDR1 and CDR2 sequences are SGHKS and YYEKEE (reference sequence). Here the CDR3 reads CASSLSGASTDTQYF. The CDR3, as DNA: TGTGCCAGCAGCTTGTCTGGGGCCAGCACAGATACGCAGTATTTT.

The chain has TRBV5-1 and TRBJ2-6; TRBD1 might be the D (5 bases). Trimming took off 0 bases at V and 3 bases at J, with 7 bases between the two ends. Germline-derived CDR1 and CDR2 are SGHRS and YFSETQ. This CDR3 is 15 amino acids long. CDR3 nucleotides: TGCGCCAGCAGCTTGGAGGGGAATGGGGCCAACGTCCTGACTTTC. This gives the protein CASSLEGNGANVLTF.

This clone showed up just a few times. The CDR3 bases are TGTGCCAGCAGCCAAGGGACAGGGTATGGCTACACCTTC. Protein product: CASSQGTGYGYTF. V and J are TRBV9 and TRBJ1-2; 9 positions agree with TRBD1. The CDR3 contains 13 residues. Germline V CDR1 and CDR2: SGDLS, YYNGEE. Trimming removed 4 bases from V and 5 bases from J; junction bases left unmatched: 3.

This chain joins TRBV5-4 and TRBJ2-5; D might be TRBD1 (6 bases). Trimming stripped 1 base from V and 2 bases from J, with 12 bases between. The germline V gene has CDR1 SGHNT and CDR2 YYREEE (reference sequence). The length of the CDR3 is 15 residues. The CDR3 spells CASSLQGWGQETQYF. CDR3 DNA sequence: TGTGCCAGCAGCTTGCAGGGGTGGGGACAAGAGACCCAGTACTTC.

The chain is built from TRBV4-2 and TRBJ2-3, with 11 bases aligning to TRBD2. Germline assignment: CDR1 LGHNA and CDR2 YNFKEQ. The CDR3 spans 19 residues. V was pared by 1 base and J by 1 base, with 10 bases of the junction left unmatched. This CDR3 is CASSQVAGSGLAGTDTQYF. The CDR3 DNA follows: TGTGCCAGCAGCCAAGTGGCAGGGTCGGGACTAGCGGGCACAGATACGCAGTATTTT.